The present TCR beta chain was sequenced within a study of shared clonotypes between healthy human individuals. Sequencing was performed with immunoSEQ multiplex PCR; in TCRdb, only in-frame clones are kept and a portion is missing. The sample has around 2.5 million clones, 80% to 95% seen once. The TCR sequence derives from a man aged 18-30 years in good health. Some clones in this sample may be carry-over from other donors' samples. Specimen: naive CD4+ T cells from PBMCs. This sample's subset: CD45RA+ positively selected.

The CDR3 loop is CASRNPNTEAFF. The CDR3, as DNA: TGTGCCAGCAGAAATCCGAACACTGAAGCTTTCTTT. The chain couples TRBV7-6 to TRBJ1-1; D unclear. The V gene's germline CDR1 is SGHVS and CDR2 FNYEAQ. The CDR3 consists of 12 residues. Trimming removed 6 bases at V and 1 base at J, with 6 bases between.